This note documents a single T cell receptor beta chain sequence. Other DNA sequences in the sample encode the same CDR3. The sample is drawn from a study of shared clonotypes between healthy human individuals. Turning to the study itself: Each donor's CD4 naive and CD4 memory cells filled three plates apiece, CD8 naive two, and CD8 memory one.

Profiled with immunoSEQ multiplex PCR; TCRdb holds only in-frame clones, not every one. The table records about 1.1 million clones, 78% of them present only once. The CDR3 runs to 13 residues. The germline CDR1 and CDR2 sequences are GTSNPN and SVGIG (reference sequence). The V end was cut by 0 bases, the J end by 8 bases, with 10 bases between. The rearrangement joins TRBV30 to TRBJ2-2; D tentatively fits TRBD1 or TRBD2 (6 bases each). Sequenced input: memory CD4+ T cells from PBMCs. The subset here: CD45RA-negative fraction. The sequence derives from a man in his late teens or twenties in good health. Some clones in this sample may be carry-over from other donors' samples. CDR3 in amino acids: CAWSVRGTGELFF. CDR3 DNA: TGTGCCTGGAGTGTACGCGGGACAGGGGAGCTGTTTTTT. The entire variable domain, with the rest obtained from reference TRBV30 and TRBJ2-2, is as follows: SQTIHQWPATLVQPVGSPLSLECTVEGTSNPNLYWYRQAAGRGLQLLFYSVGIGQISSEVPQNLSASRPQDRQFILSSKKLLLSDSGFYLCAWSVRGTGELFFGEGSRLTVL.